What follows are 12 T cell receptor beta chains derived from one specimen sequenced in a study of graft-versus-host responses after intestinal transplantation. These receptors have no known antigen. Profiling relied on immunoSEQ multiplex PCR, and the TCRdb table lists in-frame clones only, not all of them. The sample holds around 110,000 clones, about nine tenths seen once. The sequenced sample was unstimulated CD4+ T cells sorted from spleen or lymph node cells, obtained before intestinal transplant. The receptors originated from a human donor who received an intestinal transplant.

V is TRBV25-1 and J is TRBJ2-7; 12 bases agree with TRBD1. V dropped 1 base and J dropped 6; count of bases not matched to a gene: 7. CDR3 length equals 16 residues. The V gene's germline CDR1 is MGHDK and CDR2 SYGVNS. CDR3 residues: CASSESRGQGAPEQYF. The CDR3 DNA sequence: TGTGCCAGCAGTGAATCCCGGGGACAGGGGGCGCCCGAGCAGTACTTC.

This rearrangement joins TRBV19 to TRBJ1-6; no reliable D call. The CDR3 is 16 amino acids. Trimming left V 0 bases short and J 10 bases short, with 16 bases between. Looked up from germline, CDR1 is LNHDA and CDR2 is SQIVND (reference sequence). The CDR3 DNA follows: TGTGCCAGTAGTATAGACAGGAAGGGTAGCGACTCACCCCTCCACTTT. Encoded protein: CASSIDRKGSDSPLHF.

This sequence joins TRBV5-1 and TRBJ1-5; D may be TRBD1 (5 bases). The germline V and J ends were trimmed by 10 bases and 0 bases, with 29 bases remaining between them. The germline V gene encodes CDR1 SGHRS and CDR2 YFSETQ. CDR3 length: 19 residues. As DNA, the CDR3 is TGCGCCGGGGGGGTAGGAGCAGCCCGCAGGGTTAGTAGCAATCAGCCCCAGCATTTT. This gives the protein CAGGVGAARRVSSNQPQHF.

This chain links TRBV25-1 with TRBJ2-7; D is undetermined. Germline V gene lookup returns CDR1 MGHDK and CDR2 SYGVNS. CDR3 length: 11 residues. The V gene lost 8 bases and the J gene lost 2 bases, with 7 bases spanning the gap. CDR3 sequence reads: CASGQTYEQYF. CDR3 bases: TGTGCCAGCGGTCAGACCTACGAGCAGTACTTC.

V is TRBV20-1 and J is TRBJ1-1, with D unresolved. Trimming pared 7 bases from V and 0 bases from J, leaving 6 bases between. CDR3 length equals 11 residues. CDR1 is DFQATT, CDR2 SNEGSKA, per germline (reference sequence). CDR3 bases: TGCAGTGGCGCTCTGAACACTGAAGCTTTCTTT. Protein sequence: CSGALNTEAFF.

The CDR3 loop reads CASTRQGPMNTEAFF. CDR3 DNA sequence: TGTGCCAGTACCCGCCAGGGTCCCATGAACACTGAAGCTTTCTTT. The chain carries TRBV19 and TRBJ1-1; TRBD1 might be the D (5 bases). Germline CDR1 and CDR2: LNHDA and SQIVND (reference sequence). The CDR3 has 15 amino acids. V shed 7 bases and J shed 0 bases, with 15 bases lying between them.

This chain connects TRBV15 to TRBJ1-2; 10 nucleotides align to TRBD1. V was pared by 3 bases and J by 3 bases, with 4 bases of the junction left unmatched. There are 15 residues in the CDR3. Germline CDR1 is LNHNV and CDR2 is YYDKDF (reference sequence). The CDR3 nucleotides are TGTGCCACCAGCAGGTTGACAGGGGGCGACTATGGCTACACCTTC. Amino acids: CATSRLTGGDYGYTF.

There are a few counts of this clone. CDR3 sequence (DNA): TGTGCCATCAGTGAGCCCCCCACCTACGAGCAGTACTTC. Translated: CAISEPPTYEQYF. The chain recombines TRBV10-3 with TRBJ2-7; the D is unclear. V was cut by 2 bases and J by 2 bases, with 7 bases left in between. Germline CDR1 reads ENHRY; CDR2 reads SYGVKD. This CDR3 has 13 amino acids.

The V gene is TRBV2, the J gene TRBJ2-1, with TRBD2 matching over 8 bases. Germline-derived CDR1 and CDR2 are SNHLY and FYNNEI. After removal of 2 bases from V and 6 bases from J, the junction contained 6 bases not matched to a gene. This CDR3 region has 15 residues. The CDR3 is CASSERTSTPNEQFF. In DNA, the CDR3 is TGTGCCAGCAGTGAAAGGACTAGCACCCCCAATGAGCAGTTCTTC.

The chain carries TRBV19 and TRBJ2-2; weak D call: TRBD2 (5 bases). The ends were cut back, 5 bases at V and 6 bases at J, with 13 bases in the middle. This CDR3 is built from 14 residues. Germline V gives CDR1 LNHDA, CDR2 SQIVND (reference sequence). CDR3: CASSRGAVAGELFF. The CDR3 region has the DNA TGTGCCAGTAGTCGGGGAGCGGTGGCCGGGGAGCTGTTTTTT.

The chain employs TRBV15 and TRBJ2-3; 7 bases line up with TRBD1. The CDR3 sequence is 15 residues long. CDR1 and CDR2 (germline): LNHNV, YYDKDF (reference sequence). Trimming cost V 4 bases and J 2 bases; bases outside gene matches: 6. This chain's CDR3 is CATSTRTGVTDTQYF. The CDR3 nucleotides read TGTGCCACCAGCACCCGGACAGGAGTCACAGATACGCAGTATTTT.

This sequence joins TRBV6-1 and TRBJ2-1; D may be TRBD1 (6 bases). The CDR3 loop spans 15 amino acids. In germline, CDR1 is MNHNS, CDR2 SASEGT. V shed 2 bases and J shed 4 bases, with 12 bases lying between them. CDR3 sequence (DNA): TGTGCCAGCAGTGAATCCTTGGGGGCGTACAATGAGCAGTTCTTC. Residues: CASSESLGAYNEQFF.